This T cell receptor (beta chain) comes out of a study of blood T cell repertoires in COVID-19. Study-level background: Donors in the United States, Italy and Spain gave samples during acute or convalescent COVID-19. Nucleic acid was either cDNA or gDNA, and it came from T cells, B-cell-depleted T cells, or PBMCs.

Study processing details: Using reference gene primer amplification, nucleated cell counts were estimated. Repertoires were generated with immunoSEQ multiplex PCR, while TCRdb's copy carries only in-frame clones and drops some. Clonal size and the V and J genes are those of that table, whereas D and trimming came from the DNA. In the table there are fewer than 90,000 clones, 90% to 95% of which are singletons. V lost 5 bases to trimming and J lost 11 bases, with 22 bases between them. CDR1 is MDHEN and CDR2 is SYDVKM in the germline V gene. This CDR3 has 16 amino acids. The sequence derives from a human donor with active COVID-19. The donor label of this sample is uncertain. V is TRBV28 and J is TRBJ1-6; D perhaps matches TRBD1 (6 bases). Input material: peripheral blood. The CDR3 here is CASSPPRQAIRAPLHF. The CDR3 region has the DNA TGTGCCAGCAGTCCTCCGAGACAGGCCATACGTGCACCCCTCCACTTT.